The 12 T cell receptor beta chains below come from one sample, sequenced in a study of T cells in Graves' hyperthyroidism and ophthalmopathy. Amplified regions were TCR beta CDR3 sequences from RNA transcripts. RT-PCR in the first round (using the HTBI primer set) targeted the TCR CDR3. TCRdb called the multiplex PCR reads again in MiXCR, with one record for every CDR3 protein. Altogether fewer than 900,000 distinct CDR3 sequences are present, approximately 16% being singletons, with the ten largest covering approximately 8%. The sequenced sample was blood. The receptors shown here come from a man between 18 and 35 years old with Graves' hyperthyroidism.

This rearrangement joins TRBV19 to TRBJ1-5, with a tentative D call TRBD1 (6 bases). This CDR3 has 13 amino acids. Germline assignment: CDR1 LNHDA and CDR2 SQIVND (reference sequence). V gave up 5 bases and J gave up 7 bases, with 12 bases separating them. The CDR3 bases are TGTGCCAGTAGTGCAAACAGGGCCCAGCCCCAGCATTTT. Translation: CASSANRAQPQHF.

CDR3 region: CASTTGEDEQYF. CDR3 nucleotides: TGTGCCAGCACAACAGGGGAGGACGAGCAGTACTTC. The genes are TRBV2 and TRBJ2-7; a weak D match, TRBD1 (7 bases). This CDR3 is 12 amino acids long. Germline lookup yields CDR1 SNHLY and CDR2 FYNNEI. V was trimmed by 7 bases and J by 5 bases, leaving 12 bases between them.

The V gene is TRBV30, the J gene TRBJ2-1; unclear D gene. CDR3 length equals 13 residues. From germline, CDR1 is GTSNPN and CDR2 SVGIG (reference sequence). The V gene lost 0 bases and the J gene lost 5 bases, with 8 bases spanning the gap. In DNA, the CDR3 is TGTGCCTGGAGTGTTTTGACTGACAATGAGCAGTTCTTC. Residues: CAWSVLTDNEQFF.

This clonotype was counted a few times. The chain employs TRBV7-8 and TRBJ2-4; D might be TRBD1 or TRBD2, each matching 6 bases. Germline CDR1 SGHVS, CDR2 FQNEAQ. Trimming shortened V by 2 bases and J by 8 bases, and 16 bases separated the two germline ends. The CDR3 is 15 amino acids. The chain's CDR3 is CASSLRGVGVDIQYF. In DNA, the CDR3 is TGTGCCAGCAGCTTAAGGGGGGTGGGGGTGGACATTCAGTACTTC.

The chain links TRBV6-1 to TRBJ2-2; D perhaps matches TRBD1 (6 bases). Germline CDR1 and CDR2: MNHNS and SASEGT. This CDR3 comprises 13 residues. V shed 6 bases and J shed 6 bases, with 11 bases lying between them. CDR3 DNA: TGTGCCAGCAGCAGGGCAGGGGCCGGGGAGCTGTTTTTT. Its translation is CASSRAGAGELFF.

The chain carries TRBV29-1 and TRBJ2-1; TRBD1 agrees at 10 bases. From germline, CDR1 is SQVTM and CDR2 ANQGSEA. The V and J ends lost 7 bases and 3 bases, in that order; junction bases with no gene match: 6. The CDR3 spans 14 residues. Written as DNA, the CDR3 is TGCAGCGCCACCAGGGACAGGGGCTACAATGAGCAGTTCTTC. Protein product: CSATRDRGYNEQFF.

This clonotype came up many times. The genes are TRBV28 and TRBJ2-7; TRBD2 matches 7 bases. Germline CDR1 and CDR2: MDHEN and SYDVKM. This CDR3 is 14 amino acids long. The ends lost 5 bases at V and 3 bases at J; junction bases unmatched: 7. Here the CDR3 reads CASSPPGTIYEQYF. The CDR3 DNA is TGTGCCAGCAGTCCCCCCGGGACTATCTACGAGCAGTACTTC.

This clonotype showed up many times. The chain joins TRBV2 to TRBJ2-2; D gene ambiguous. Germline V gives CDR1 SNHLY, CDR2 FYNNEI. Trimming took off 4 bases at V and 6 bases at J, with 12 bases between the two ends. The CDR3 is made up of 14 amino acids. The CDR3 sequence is CASSVGRSPGELFF. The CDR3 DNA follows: TGTGCCAGCAGTGTCGGTCGCAGCCCCGGGGAGCTGTTTTTT.

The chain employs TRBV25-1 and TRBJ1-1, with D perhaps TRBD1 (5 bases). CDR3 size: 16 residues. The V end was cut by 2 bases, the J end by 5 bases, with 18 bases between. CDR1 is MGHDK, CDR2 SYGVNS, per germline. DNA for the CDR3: TGTGCCAGCAGTGAAGGATGGGGGACCCGGGAAACTGAAGCTTTCTTT. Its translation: CASSEGWGTRETEAFF.

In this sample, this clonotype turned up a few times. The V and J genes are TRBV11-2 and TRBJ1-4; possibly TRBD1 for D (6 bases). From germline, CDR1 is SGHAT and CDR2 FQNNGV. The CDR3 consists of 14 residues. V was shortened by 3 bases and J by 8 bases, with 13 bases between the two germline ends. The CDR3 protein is CASSLILRGEKLFF. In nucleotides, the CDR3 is TGTGCCAGCAGCTTGATACTTAGGGGGGAAAAACTGTTTTTT.

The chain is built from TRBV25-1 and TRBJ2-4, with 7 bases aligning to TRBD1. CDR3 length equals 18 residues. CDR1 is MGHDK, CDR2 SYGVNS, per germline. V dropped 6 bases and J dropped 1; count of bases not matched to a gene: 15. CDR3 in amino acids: CASSDASTGARAKNIQYF. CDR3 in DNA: TGTGCCAGCAGCGACGCATCAACAGGGGCAAGGGCCAAAAACATTCAGTACTTC.

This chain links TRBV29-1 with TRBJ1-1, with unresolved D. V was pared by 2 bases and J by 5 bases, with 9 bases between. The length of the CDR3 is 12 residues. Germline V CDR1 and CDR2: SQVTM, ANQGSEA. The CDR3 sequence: CSVEMGPTEAFF. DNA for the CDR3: TGCAGCGTTGAAATGGGCCCGACTGAAGCTTTCTTT.